The 11 T cell receptor beta chains below come from one sample, sequenced in a study of beta chain features in type 1 diabetes. Investigators reverse transcribed all isolated RNA, so they sequenced expressed TCRB transcripts. This table comes from immunoSEQ multiplex PCR, and its TCRdb copy is limited to in-frame clones, with some not included. The table lists 80,000 to 90,000 clones, roughly 34% of them singletons. Sequencing input: stem cell memory CD4+ T cells from blood. These receptors were obtained from a woman aged 18-30 years in good health.

This sequence joins TRBV4-1 and TRBJ1-1; 7 bases map to TRBD1. Trimming removed 0 bases from V and 0 bases from J; junction bases left unmatched: 13. Germline assignment: CDR1 MGHRA and CDR2 YSYEKL. This CDR3 has 19 amino acids. CDR3 sequence reads: CASSQEKWGQGVLNTEAFF. In DNA form, the CDR3 reads TGCGCCAGCAGCCAAGAGAAGTGGGGCCAGGGGGTTCTGAACACTGAAGCTTTCTTT.

This clone was found a few times. This rearrangement joins TRBV18 to TRBJ1-1, with unresolved D. CDR1 is KGHSH, CDR2 LQKENI, per germline. The V gene lost 1 base and the J gene lost 6 bases, with 12 bases spanning the gap. The CDR3 contains 14 residues. The CDR3 nucleotides read TGTGCCAGCTCACCACGTGCCCTGGAGGCTGAAGCTTTCTTT. It specifies CASSPRALEAEAFF. The full variable domain, with the rest looked up from reference TRBV18 and TRBJ1-1, is NAGVMQNPRHLVRRRGQEARLRCSPMKGHSHVYWYRQLPEEGLKFMVYLQKENIIDESGMPKERFSAEFPKEGPSILRIQQVVRGDSAAYFCASSPRALEAEAFFGQGTRLTVV.

This clone was seen a few times. The rearrangement joins TRBV18 to TRBJ1-1; TRBD1 matches 7 bases. This CDR3 region has 14 residues. The V and J ends lost 3 bases and 1 base, in that order; junction bases with no gene match: 2. CDR1 is KGHSH and CDR2 is LQKENI in the germline V gene. This chain's CDR3 is CASSPGQSNTEAFF. CDR3 in DNA: TGTGCCAGCTCACCGGGACAGTCGAACACTGAAGCTTTCTTT.

This clone was detected only a few times. V usage is TRBV7-2 and J usage is TRBJ2-2; D not resolved. CDR3 size: 13 residues. The V and J ends lost 5 bases and 2 bases respectively, with 6 bases between them. Germline values: CDR1 SGHTA, CDR2 FQGNSA. The CDR3 region has the DNA TGTGCCAGCAGCACACCTAACACCGGGGAGCTGTTTTTT. Protein product: CASSTPNTGELFF. Variable domain in full (rest from reference TRBV7-2 and TRBJ2-2): GAGVSQSPSNKVTEKGKDVELRCDPISGHTALYWYRQSLGQGLEFLIYFQGNSAPDKSGLPSDRFSAERTGGSVSTLTIQRTQQEDSAVYLCASSTPNTGELFFGEGSRLTVL.

This clone turned up a few times. The chain joins TRBV4-3 to TRBJ1-5; the D gene is possibly TRBD1 (5 bases). V was shortened by 0 bases and J by 7 bases, with 13 bases between the two germline ends. This CDR3 region has 15 residues. CDR1 is LGHNA, CDR2 YSLEER, per germline. The CDR3 loop is CASSQDGDSRQPQHF. CDR3 bases: TGCGCCAGCAGCCAAGATGGGGACTCCAGGCAGCCCCAGCATTTT.

The chain couples TRBV4-1 to TRBJ1-5; D not resolved. The V end lost 2 bases, the J end lost 1 base, and 3 bases lay between the germline ends. Per the germline V gene, CDR1 is MGHRA and CDR2 is YSYEKL. The CDR3 length is 13 residues. CDR3 protein: CASSQLSNQPQHF. CDR3 in DNA: TGCGCCAGCAGCCAACTCAGCAATCAGCCCCAGCATTTT.

V is TRBV6-4 and J is TRBJ2-2, with D maybe TRBD2 (6 bases). The CDR3 covers 13 residues. Germline CDR1 reads MRHNA; CDR2 reads SNTAGT. Trimming removed 6 bases at V and 4 bases at J, with 9 bases between. The CDR3 loop is CASRRGTTGELFF. The CDR3 DNA reads TGTGCCAGCAGACGCGGGACCACCGGGGAGCTGTTTTTT.

This clone was picked up a small number of times. The gene calls are TRBV5-1 and TRBJ2-7, with D possibly matching TRBD2 (6 bases). CDR1 is SGHRS, CDR2 YFSETQ, per germline. The ends were cut back, 0 bases at V and 0 bases at J, with 10 bases in the middle. The CDR3 is made up of 15 amino acids. CDR3 in amino acids: CASSLAGGVSYEQYF. CDR3 coding DNA: TGCGCCAGCAGCTTGGCCGGAGGGGTCTCCTACGAGCAGTACTTC.

This chain links TRBV5-1 with TRBJ2-5; 14 nucleotides match TRBD2. Trimming at V came to 0 bases and at J to 1 base, leaving 2 bases not matched to a gene. Germline V gives CDR1 SGHRS, CDR2 YFSETQ. This CDR3 has 17 amino acids. DNA of the CDR3: TGCGCCAGCAGCTTGGTCGGGACTAGCGGGGGCCAAGAGACCCAGTACTTC. Amino acid sequence: CASSLVGTSGGQETQYF.

The rearrangement links TRBV5-1 to TRBJ1-3, with D possibly being TRBD1 (5 bases). V gave up 0 bases and J gave up 7 bases, with 14 bases separating them. The CDR3 length is 15 residues. From germline, CDR1 is SGHRS and CDR2 YFSETQ. The CDR3 DNA reads TGCGCCAGCAGCTTGGTGGCGGGACCTTCGAACACCATATATTTT. It yields the protein CASSLVAGPSNTIYF. The whole variable domain, filled in from reference TRBV5-1 and TRBJ1-3, reads KAGVTQTPRYLIKTRGQQVTLSCSPISGHRSVSWYQQTPGQGLQFLFEYFSETQRNKGNFPGRFSGRQFSNSRSEMNVSTLELGDSALYLCASSLVAGPSNTIYFGEGSWLTVV.

The V call is TRBV21-1, the J call TRBJ1-2. TRBV21-1 is a pseudogene. CDR3 length equals 16 residues. The CDR3 DNA sequence: TGTGCCAGCAGCACGGGAACCGTAGGCCCTAACTATGGCTACACCTTC. Translation: CASSTGTVGPNYGYTF.